This T cell receptor beta chain is from a study of blood T cell repertoires in COVID-19. Per the germline V gene, CDR1 is MGHDK and CDR2 is SYGVNS. Trimming took 3 bases from V and 5 from J, leaving 10 bases between them. The CDR3 loop spans 14 amino acids. Clones were read by immunoSEQ multiplex PCR, and TCRdb kept only the in-frame ones, dropping some. The data show around 100,000 clones, about 84% seen once. The sequenced material came from peripheral blood. This sequence was found in a human donor in a cohort sampled during active COVID-19. The V and J genes are TRBV25-1 and TRBJ1-4; perhaps TRBD1 as D (5 bases). In nucleotides, the CDR3 is TGTGCCAGCAGTGATTATGGGGGGAATGAAAAACTGTTTTTT. Protein sequence: CASSDYGGNEKLFF. Supplemented by reference TRBV25-1 and TRBJ1-4, the full variable domain reads EADIYQTPRYLVIGTGKKITLECSQTMGHDKMYWYQQDPGMELHLIHYSYGVNSTEKGDLSSESTVSRIRTEHFPLTLESARPSHTSQYLCASSDYGGNEKLFFGSGTQLSVL.